This record looks at one T cell receptor (beta chain) sequence and its context. The antigen remains undetermined. TCRdb passed the 5' RACE reads through MiXCR, listing each CDR3 protein once. Of 350,000 to 600,000 distinct CDR3 sequences listed, 11% to 15% are singletons. This entry is derived from a study of identical twins. V was clipped by 2 bases and J by 8 bases, with 7 bases between them. The germline gives CDR1 SGHTA, CDR2 FQGNSA. The CDR3 loop spans 12 amino acids. Findings of the study overall: Out-of-frame TCR alpha sharing observed in monozygotic twins exceeded model estimates. The study based its conclusions on cross-sectional statistical analysis and did not follow the same donors. Alpha sequences out of frame and shared by twins had excess low generation probability. Abundant beta clonotypes from cord blood bore fewer insertions; memory repertoires lacked this pattern.

The sample was also linked to a second study, of yellow fever vaccine responses in identical twins.

Source material: CD4+ T cells sorted from blood. The V gene is TRBV7-2, the J gene TRBJ2-1; no clear D. The sequence derives from a woman under 30 in good health. The CDR3 reads CASSLLIDEQFF. The DNA for the CDR3 is TGTGCCAGCAGCTTATTGATCGATGAGCAGTTCTTC.